This T cell receptor (beta chain) was captured by sequencing in a study of cytomegalovirus exposure and HLA in healthy donors. The PCR ran on 60 Vbeta and 13 Jbeta primers. Repertoires were generated with immunoSEQ multiplex PCR, while TCRdb's copy carries only in-frame clones and drops some. This sample contains 150,000 to 200,000 clones. The CDR3 length is 14 residues. Looked up from germline, CDR1 is MNHEY and CDR2 is SVGAGI. The V segment lost 6 bases and the J segment 3 bases; nucleotides outside the gene matches: 7. General study results and limits: Presence/absence analyses assumed roughly uniform sequencing depth across donors.

Comments on this clone: Its antigen remains unidentified.

Material: PBMCs. This chain uses TRBV6-5 with TRBJ2-7, with TRBD1 matching over 8 bases. This sequence was found in a woman between 18 and 29 years old in good health and CMV-seropositive. Here the CDR3 DNA reads TGTGCCAGCAGACGGGACAGGACCCGCTACGAGCAGTACTTC. The encoded protein is CASRRDRTRYEQYF.